The TCR beta chain under discussion was sequenced for a study of cytomegalovirus exposure and HLA in healthy donors. Looking at the study overall: Most genotyped donors, 81% of 398, had Caucasian-associated genetic ancestry. Study results and caveats: With later analysis, a missense DCLRE1C variant became linked to TCR beta V- and J-gene trimming.

The PCR had 60 Vbeta and 13 Jbeta primers. Measured with immunoSEQ multiplex PCR; TCRdb has only the in-frame clones, and not every one. This table lists roughly 100,000 clones. Note on this clone: Its antigen is still unknown.

The junction had 11 bases not matched to a gene; V was cut back by 3 bases and J by 4 bases. This CDR3 has 16 residues. This sequence originates from a man between 50 and 59 years old in good health and CMV-seropositive. V and J are TRBV23-1 and TRBJ1-2; 7 bases match TRBD1. TRBV23-1 falls under the ORF class, with uncertain function. Material: PBMCs. As DNA, the CDR3 is TGCGCCAGCAGTCACTCCCCGACAGGGAAGAGCTATGGCTACACCTTC. It encodes CASSHSPTGKSYGYTF.